The 28 T cell receptor beta chains reported below all come from one sample, sequenced in a study of Ad26.COV2.S vaccination and SARS-CoV-2 variants. The treatment denotes: 19 received Ad26.COV2.S at low or high dose, single or two shots; 5 received placebo; per-sample allocation not given. It was on day 63 after the first vaccine or placebo injection that samples were taken. Assay used: immunoSEQ multiplex PCR; TCRdb lists only in-frame clones, some missing. The sample yields some 320,000 clones, about 86% seen once. Sequenced here: peripheral blood, sampled in a trial of Ad26.COV2.S vaccine versus placebo. The receptors stem from a person aged 18-65 years who received the Ad26.COV2.S COVID-19 vaccine or a placebo.

This clone showed up just once. V usage is TRBV19 and J usage is TRBJ1-6; possibly TRBD1 for D (5 bases). Germline V gene lookup returns CDR1 LNHDA and CDR2 SQIVND (reference sequence). CDR3 length equals 15 residues. Trimming took 6 bases from V and 7 from J, leaving 16 bases between them. The CDR3 region is CASSDRGVGNSPLHF. The CDR3 DNA reads as TGTGCCAGTAGCGATAGAGGGGTAGGGAATTCACCCCTCCACTTT.

This clone was recorded only once. The chain combines TRBV19 with TRBJ1-5, with D tentatively TRBD1 (5 bases). There are 14 residues in the CDR3. Germline V gene sequence: CDR1 LNHDA, CDR2 SQIVND (reference sequence). V shed 1 base and J shed 6 bases, with 10 bases lying between them. The chain's CDR3 is CASSIGTDSQPQHF. CDR3 DNA: TGTGCCAGTAGTATAGGGACTGACAGTCAGCCCCAGCATTTT.

This rearrangement joins TRBV10-3 to TRBJ2-2, with D perhaps matching TRBD2 (5 bases). V lost 3 bases and J 6 bases, leaving 5 bases between the germline ends. The CDR3 extends over 12 amino acids. Germline values: CDR1 ENHRY, CDR2 SYGVKD. The CDR3 reads CAISDGAGELFF. The CDR3 region has the DNA TGTGCCATCAGTGACGGGGCCGGGGAGCTGTTTTTT.

This clone was recorded a few times. The V and J genes are TRBV20-1 and TRBJ1-2; D is uncertain. CDR3 length equals 14 residues. V was shortened by 3 bases and J by 4 bases, with 15 bases between the two germline ends. CDR1 is DFQATT, CDR2 SNEGSKA, per germline (reference sequence). The CDR3 loop is CSASSARRSYGYTF. The CDR3 bases are TGCAGTGCTAGTTCGGCGCGACGGTCCTATGGCTACACCTTC.

A single count supports this clone. The gene calls are TRBV6-5 and TRBJ1-1; 8 nucleotides agree with TRBD1. Germline assignment: CDR1 MNHEY and CDR2 SVGAGI. There are 13 residues in the CDR3. Trimming took 2 bases from V and 8 from J; bases not matched to a gene: 4. The CDR3 DNA sequence: TGTGCCAGCAGTTACACTAGGACAGGGGAAGCTTTCTTT. Translating it yields CASSYTRTGEAFF.

The chain links TRBV18 to TRBJ1-2; D is perhaps TRBD1 (6 bases). The CDR3 is made up of 21 amino acids. Germline lookup yields CDR1 KGHSH and CDR2 LQKENI. V was cut by 1 base and J by 0 bases, with 27 bases left in between. The CDR3, as DNA: TGTGCCAGCTCACCACTTTTGTCACCGGGAACCAGGGACAACTCTAACTATGGCTACACCTTC. Amino acid sequence: CASSPLLSPGTRDNSNYGYTF. The entire variable domain, with the rest obtained from reference TRBV18 and TRBJ1-2, is as follows: NAGVMQNPRHLVRRRGQEARLRCSPMKGHSHVYWYRQLPEEGLKFMVYLQKENIIDESGMPKERFSAEFPKEGPSILRIQQVVRGDSAAYFCASSPLLSPGTRDNSNYGYTFGSGTRLTVV.

The genes are TRBV3-1 (or the pseudogene TRBV3-2) and TRBJ1-5; D gene ambiguous. The germline V gene has CDR1 LGHDT and CDR2 YNNKEL (reference sequence). The V end was cut by 4 bases, the J end by 4 bases, with 17 bases between. The CDR3 spans 16 residues. CDR3: CASSPEYKGRNQPQHF. DNA of the CDR3: TGTGCCAGCAGCCCAGAGTACAAGGGAAGAAATCAGCCCCAGCATTTT.

This chain links TRBV7-2 with TRBJ1-5; 8 bases are shared with TRBD1. V lost 3 bases, J lost 2 bases, and 3 bases stayed unmatched. CDR3 length equals 15 residues. Germline CDR1 is SGHTA and CDR2 is FQGNSA. The chain's CDR3 is CASSFGQGGNQPQHF. The CDR3 DNA is TGTGCCAGCAGCTTTGGACAGGGCGGCAATCAGCCCCAGCATTTT.

CDR3 sequence (DNA): TGTGCCAGCAGCCCCGTGACGGGCAATGAGCAGTTCTTC. Amino acid sequence: CASSPVTGNEQFF. The chain is built from TRBV5-4 and TRBJ2-1; D is uncertain. V lost 4 bases and J 6 bases, leaving 11 bases between the germline ends. This CDR3 region has 13 residues. The germline gives CDR1 SGHNT, CDR2 YYREEE (reference sequence).

This clone appeared once. V is TRBV6-9 and J is TRBJ1-2; D might be TRBD1 (5 bases). Germline V CDR1 and CDR2: MNHGY, SVAAGI. V gave up 5 bases and J gave up 2 bases, with 12 bases separating them. This CDR3 is built from 14 residues. The CDR3 sequence: CASSPRDDNYGYTF. CDR3 coding DNA: TGTGCCAGCAGTCCACGGGACGACAACTATGGCTACACCTTC.

The CDR3 loop reads CASSQGAGVTEAFF. CDR3 bases: TGTGCCAGCAGCCAAGGGGCAGGGGTGACTGAAGCTTTCTTT. V gene TRBV3-1 (or the pseudogene TRBV3-2) combines with J gene TRBJ1-1, with a possible D match to TRBD1 (6 bases). In germline, CDR1 is LGHDT, CDR2 YNNKEL (reference sequence). There are 14 residues in the CDR3. V shed 1 base and J shed 5 bases, with 11 bases lying between them.

This clone has just a few counts. The V call is TRBV6-5, the J call TRBJ1-1; 8 bases match TRBD1. This CDR3 comprises 16 residues. Germline V CDR1 and CDR2: MNHEY, SVGAGI. Trimming took 1 base from V and 4 from J; bases not matched to a gene: 8. CDR3 sequence: CASSYFQGAGATEAFF. In DNA form, the CDR3 reads TGTGCCAGCAGTTACTTCCAGGGGGCAGGGGCCACTGAAGCTTTCTTT.

V gene TRBV5-1 combines with J gene TRBJ2-1, with TRBD2 identical over 12 bases. Germline CDR1 SGHRS, CDR2 YFSETQ. The CDR3 length is 17 residues. Trimming cost V 6 bases and J 1 base; bases outside gene matches: 8. CDR3 sequence: CASKLAGGLVSYNEQFF. As DNA, the CDR3 is TGCGCCAGCAAGCTAGCGGGGGGGCTCGTTTCCTACAATGAGCAGTTCTTC.

The V call is TRBV3-1 (or the pseudogene TRBV3-2), the J call TRBJ2-1; 7 bases align to TRBD2. V dropped 3 bases and J dropped 3; count of bases not matched to a gene: 5. Germline V gives CDR1 LGHDT, CDR2 YNNKEL (reference sequence). This CDR3 contains 15 residues. The CDR3 DNA is TGTGCCAGCAGCCAGCTCCGGGACTACTACAATGAGCAGTTCTTC. It translates to CASSQLRDYYNEQFF.

The chain combines TRBV7-2 with TRBJ2-7, with 7 bases aligning to TRBD2. J gave up 2 bases and V 5 bases, and 12 bases lay outside the gene matches. Germline V CDR1 and CDR2: SGHTA, FQGNSA. The CDR3 contains 16 residues. This CDR3 reads CASSLPFGGYAYEQYF. CDR3 coding DNA: TGTGCCAGCAGCCTTCCCTTCGGGGGGTATGCCTACGAGCAGTACTTC.

The chain joins TRBV5-4 to TRBJ1-6; D is ambiguous. Germline-derived CDR1 and CDR2 are SGHNT and YYREEE (reference sequence). The CDR3 is 15 residues long. The V and J ends lost 0 bases and 8 bases respectively, with 12 bases between them. This CDR3 reads CASSLVPSRDSPLHF. The CDR3 DNA follows: TGTGCCAGCAGCTTGGTTCCCTCGAGGGATTCACCCCTCCACTTT.

The chain carries TRBV5-4 and TRBJ2-1; D possibly corresponds to TRBD2 (5 bases). Germline CDR1 reads SGHNT; CDR2 reads YYREEE (reference sequence). V lost 4 bases to trimming and J lost 6 bases, with 20 bases between them. The CDR3 spans 16 residues. The CDR3 protein is CASSMGGPRLANEQFF. The CDR3 coding sequence is TGTGCCAGCAGCATGGGCGGACCTCGTCTAGCCAATGAGCAGTTCTTC.

The rearrangement joins TRBV5-6 to TRBJ1-1; D is ambiguous. This CDR3 has 13 amino acids. Trimming removed 3 bases from V and 5 bases from J, with 11 bases in between. Germline V lookup: CDR1 SGHDT, CDR2 YYEEEE. CDR3 bases: TGTGCCAGCAGCTCCGGGGTGGGGACTGAAGCTTTCTTT. It translates to CASSSGVGTEAFF.

This sequence joins TRBV12-5 and TRBJ2-7; TRBD2 matches 7 bases. Germline V gene lookup returns CDR1 LGHNT and CDR2 FRNRAP. V was pared by 1 base and J by 7 bases, with 7 bases of the junction left unmatched. This CDR3 has 14 amino acids. This CDR3 reads CASGLGRRGDEQYF. The CDR3 bases are TGTGCTAGTGGTTTGGGACGCCGGGGGGATGAGCAGTACTTC.

The chain couples TRBV4-1 to TRBJ1-1, with D possibly being TRBD1 (6 bases). Germline V gene lookup returns CDR1 MGHRA and CDR2 YSYEKL. Between the trimmed V and J ends, which lost 1 base and 4 bases, there was a span of 19 bases. This CDR3 has 17 amino acids. The chain's CDR3 is CASSQGGSRGVSTEAFF. Written as DNA, the CDR3 is TGCGCCAGCAGCCAAGGGGGTTCCAGGGGTGTCAGCACTGAAGCTTTCTTT.

The chain joins TRBV4-3 to TRBJ2-7, with a possible D match to TRBD1 (6 bases). Deletions cut 0 bases from V and 5 bases from J, with 11 bases between. Germline V lookup: CDR1 LGHNA, CDR2 YSLEER. The CDR3 is 14 residues long. This CDR3 is CASSQDEGDHEQYF. CDR3 nucleotides: TGCGCCAGCAGCCAAGATGAGGGGGATCACGAGCAGTACTTC.

This clone was detected only once. Here the CDR3 DNA reads TGTGCCAGTACCCAGGGACAGAAGGTACGGTCGAGTTACAATGAGCAGTTCTTC. This codes for CASTQGQKVRSSYNEQFF. The V and J genes are TRBV19 and TRBJ2-1; 7 nucleotides line up with TRBD1. Germline V gene data show CDR1 as LNHDA and CDR2 as SQIVND (reference sequence). Trimming cost V 7 bases and J 4 bases; bases outside gene matches: 19. This CDR3 is built from 18 residues. The entire variable domain, with the rest obtained from reference TRBV19 and TRBJ2-1, is as follows: DGGITQSPKYLFRKEGQNVTLSCEQNLNHDAMYWYRQDPGQGLRLIYYSQIVNDFQKGDIAEGYSVSREKKESFPLTVTSAQKNPTAFYLCASTQGQKVRSSYNEQFFGPGTRLTVL.

The J gene is TRBJ1-5, the V gene TRBV11-2, with D unclear. The CDR3 contains 15 residues. The V end lost 5 bases, the J end lost 1 base, and 12 bases lay between the germline ends. Germline V gene data show CDR1 as SGHAT and CDR2 as FQNNGV. The CDR3 DNA is TGTGCCAGCAGCCGAAATACCGGGAGCAATCAGCCCCAGCATTTT. Amino acids: CASSRNTGSNQPQHF.

CDR3 DNA sequence: TGTGCCAGCCCTACCCAGACTAGCGCTGAGCAGTTCTTC. As protein: CASPTQTSAEQFF. V gene TRBV2 combines with J gene TRBJ2-1; 8 bases align to TRBD2. V shed 8 bases and J 9 bases; nucleotides not matched to a gene: 9. Germline V gene sequence: CDR1 SNHLY, CDR2 FYNNEI. This CDR3 is 13 amino acids long.

The V gene is TRBV14, the J gene TRBJ1-4, with D possibly matching TRBD1 (6 bases). Trimming removed 4 bases from V and 6 bases from J, with 15 bases in between. Germline CDR1 SGHDN, CDR2 FVKESK. This CDR3 spans 15 amino acids. CDR3 in amino acids: CASSLQGKGDEKLFF. The CDR3 DNA sequence: TGTGCCAGCAGCCTCCAGGGAAAGGGGGATGAAAAACTGTTTTTT.

Many counts were recorded for this clone. This chain uses TRBV2 with TRBJ1-6, with 8 nucleotides matching TRBD1. The V gene end was trimmed by 7 bases and the J gene end by 10 bases; junction bases not matched to a gene: 9. This CDR3 comprises 14 residues. Germline CDR1 is SNHLY and CDR2 is FYNNEI. CDR3 protein: CASTSDRVVSPLHF. The CDR3 coding sequence is TGTGCCAGCACCTCGGACAGGGTGGTGTCACCCCTCCACTTT.

This chain links TRBV5-1 with TRBJ2-7; perhaps TRBD2 as D (6 bases). Germline V CDR1 and CDR2: SGHRS, YFSETQ. CDR3 length: 15 amino acids. The V and J ends lost 0 bases and 2 bases respectively, with 12 bases between them. This chain's CDR3 is CASSLGGAQTYEQYF. CDR3 coding DNA: TGCGCCAGCAGCTTGGGCGGGGCCCAAACCTACGAGCAGTACTTC.

The V and J genes are TRBV5-4 and TRBJ1-2, with D possibly being TRBD1 (5 bases). The V gene lost 4 bases and the J gene lost 4 bases, with 17 bases spanning the gap. CDR3 length: 15 amino acids. CDR1 is SGHNT, CDR2 YYREEE, per germline (reference sequence). CDR3 coding DNA: TGTGCCAGCAGCCGTCCCGGGACGGGGAGCTATGGCTACACCTTC. It specifies CASSRPGTGSYGYTF.